This T cell receptor beta chain was sequenced for a study of PD-1 blockade in classical Hodgkin lymphoma. Here immunoSEQ multiplex PCR was the method, and the copy in TCRdb shows in-frame clones only, minus some. The sample has 25,000 to 35,000 clones, more than 80% seen once. The CDR3 loop spans 16 amino acids. Germline V lookup: CDR1 SGHTA, CDR2 FQGNSA. The J segment lost 0 bases and the V segment lost 4 bases, leaving 5 bases of the junction unmatched. Broader study findings: Nivolumab starters within 1 year of ASCT were excluded. Complete responders possessed baseline diversity comparable to newly diagnosed patients. The drivers behind the repertoire differences, possibly disease activity or prior therapy, remain undefined. Relapsed/refractory patients reportedly had the lowest baseline TCR diversity, below newly diagnosed patients, who were below healthy donors.

The time point: cycle 4 day 1 (C4D1), after 5 to 7 weeks of nivolumab. All the patients suffered relapse after autologous stem cell transplantation, and brentuximab vedotin exposure differed. Purification of CD4+ T cells from thawed PBMCs was performed via magnetic negative selection. As for this clone: Antigen unknown.

The sequence was collected from a human donor with classical Hodgkin lymphoma. The chain employs TRBV7-2 and TRBJ2-3; 9 bases fit TRBD1. Sequencing was performed on CD4+ T cells from blood, taken before the fourth cycle of nivolumab. CDR3 DNA: TGTGCCAGCAGCTCCTGGGGGACAGGGAGCACAGATACGCAGTATTTT. Protein sequence: CASSSWGTGSTDTQYF.